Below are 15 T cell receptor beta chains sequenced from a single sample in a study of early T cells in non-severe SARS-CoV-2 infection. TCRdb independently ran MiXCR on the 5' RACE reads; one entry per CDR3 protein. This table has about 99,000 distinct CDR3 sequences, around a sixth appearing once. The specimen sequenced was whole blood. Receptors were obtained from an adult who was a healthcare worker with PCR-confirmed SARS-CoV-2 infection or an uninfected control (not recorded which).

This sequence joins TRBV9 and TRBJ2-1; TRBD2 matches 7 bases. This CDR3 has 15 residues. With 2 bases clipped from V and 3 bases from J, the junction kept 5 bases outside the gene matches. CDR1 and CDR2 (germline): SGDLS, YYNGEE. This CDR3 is CASSVSGDYYNEQFF. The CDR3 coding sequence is TGTGCCAGCAGCGTTAGTGGGGACTACTACAATGAGCAGTTCTTC.

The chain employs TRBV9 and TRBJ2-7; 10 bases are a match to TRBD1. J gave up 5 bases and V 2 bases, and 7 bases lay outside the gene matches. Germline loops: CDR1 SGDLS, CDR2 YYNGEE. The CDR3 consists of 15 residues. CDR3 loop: CASSVKGTGVDEQYF. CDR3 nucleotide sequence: TGTGCCAGCAGCGTCAAGGGGACAGGGGTGGACGAGCAGTACTTC.

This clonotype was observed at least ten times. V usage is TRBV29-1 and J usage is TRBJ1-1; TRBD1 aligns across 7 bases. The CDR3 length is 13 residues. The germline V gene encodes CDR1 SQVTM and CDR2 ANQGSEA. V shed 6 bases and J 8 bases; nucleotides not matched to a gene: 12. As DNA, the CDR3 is TGCAGCGTCGATGATTACATGGGACAGGAAGCTTTCTTT. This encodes CSVDDYMGQEAFF.

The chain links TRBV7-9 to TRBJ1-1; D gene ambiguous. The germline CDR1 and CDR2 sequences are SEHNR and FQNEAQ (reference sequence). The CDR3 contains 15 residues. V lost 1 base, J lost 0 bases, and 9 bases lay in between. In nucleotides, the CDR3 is TGTGCCAGCAGCTTAGGAACAGTTATGAACACTGAAGCTTTCTTT. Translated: CASSLGTVMNTEAFF.

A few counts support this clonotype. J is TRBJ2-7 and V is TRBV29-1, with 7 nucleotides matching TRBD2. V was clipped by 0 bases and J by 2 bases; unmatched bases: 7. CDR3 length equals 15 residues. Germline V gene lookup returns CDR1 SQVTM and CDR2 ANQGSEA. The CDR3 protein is CSVEDRWGGPYEQYF. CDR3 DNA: TGCAGCGTTGAAGATCGTTGGGGGGGTCCCTACGAGCAGTACTTC.

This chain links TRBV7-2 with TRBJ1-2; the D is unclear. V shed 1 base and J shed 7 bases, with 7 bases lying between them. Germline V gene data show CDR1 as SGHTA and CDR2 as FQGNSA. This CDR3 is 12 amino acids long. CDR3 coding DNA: TGTGCCAGCAGCTTAGACAGTAGTGGCTACACCTTC. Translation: CASSLDSSGYTF.

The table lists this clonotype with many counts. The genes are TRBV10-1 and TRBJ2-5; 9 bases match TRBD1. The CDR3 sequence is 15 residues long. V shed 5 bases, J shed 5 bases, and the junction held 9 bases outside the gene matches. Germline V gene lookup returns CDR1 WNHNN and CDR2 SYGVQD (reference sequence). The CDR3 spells CASSTGGAAAETQYF. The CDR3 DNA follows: TGCGCCAGCAGTACAGGGGGCGCGGCGGCTGAGACCCAGTACTTC.

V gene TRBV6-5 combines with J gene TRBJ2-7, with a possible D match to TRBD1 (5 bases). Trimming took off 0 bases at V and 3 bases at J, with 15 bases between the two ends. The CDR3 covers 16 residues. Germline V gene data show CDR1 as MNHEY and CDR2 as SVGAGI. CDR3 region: CASSYSRARVGYEQYF. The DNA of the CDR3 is TGTGCCAGCAGTTACTCGAGAGCCAGGGTAGGCTACGAGCAGTACTTC.

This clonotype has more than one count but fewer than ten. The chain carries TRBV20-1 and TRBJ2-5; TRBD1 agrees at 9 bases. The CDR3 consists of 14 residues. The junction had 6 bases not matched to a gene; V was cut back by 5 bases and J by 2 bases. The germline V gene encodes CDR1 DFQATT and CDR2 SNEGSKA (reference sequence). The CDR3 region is CSARTGEQQETQYF. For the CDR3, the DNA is TGCAGTGCTCGGACAGGGGAACAGCAAGAGACCCAGTACTTC.

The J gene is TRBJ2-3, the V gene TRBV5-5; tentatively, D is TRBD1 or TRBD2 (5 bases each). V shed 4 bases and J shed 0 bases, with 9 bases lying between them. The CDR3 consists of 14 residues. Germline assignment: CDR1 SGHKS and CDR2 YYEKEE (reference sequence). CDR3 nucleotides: TGTGCCAGCAGCCGAGGGGAGAGCACAGATACGCAGTATTTT. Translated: CASSRGESTDTQYF.

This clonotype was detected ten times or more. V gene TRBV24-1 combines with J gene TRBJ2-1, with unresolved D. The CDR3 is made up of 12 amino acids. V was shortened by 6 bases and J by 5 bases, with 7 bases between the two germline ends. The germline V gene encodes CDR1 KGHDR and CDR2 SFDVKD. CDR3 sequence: CATSTDNNEQFF. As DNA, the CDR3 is TGTGCCACCAGTACCGATAACAATGAGCAGTTCTTC.

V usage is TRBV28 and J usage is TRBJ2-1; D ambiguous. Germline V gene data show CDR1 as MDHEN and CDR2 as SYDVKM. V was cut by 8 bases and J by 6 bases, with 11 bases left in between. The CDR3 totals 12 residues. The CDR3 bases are TGTGCCAGCTGTGTCCAAGGCAATGAGCAGTTCTTC. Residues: CASCVQGNEQFF.

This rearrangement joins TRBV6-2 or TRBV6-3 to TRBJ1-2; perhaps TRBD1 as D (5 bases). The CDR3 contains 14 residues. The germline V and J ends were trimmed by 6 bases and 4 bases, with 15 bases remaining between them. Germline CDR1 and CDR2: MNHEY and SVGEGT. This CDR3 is CASSRTGTGYGYTF. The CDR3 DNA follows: TGTGCCAGCAGCCGCACAGGAACTGGCTATGGCTACACCTTC.

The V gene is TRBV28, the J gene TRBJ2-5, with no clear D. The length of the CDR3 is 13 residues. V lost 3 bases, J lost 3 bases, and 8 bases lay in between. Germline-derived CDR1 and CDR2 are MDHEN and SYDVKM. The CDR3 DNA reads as TGTGCCAGCAGTTTTAGAGGAAAAGAGACCCAGTACTTC. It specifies CASSFRGKETQYF.

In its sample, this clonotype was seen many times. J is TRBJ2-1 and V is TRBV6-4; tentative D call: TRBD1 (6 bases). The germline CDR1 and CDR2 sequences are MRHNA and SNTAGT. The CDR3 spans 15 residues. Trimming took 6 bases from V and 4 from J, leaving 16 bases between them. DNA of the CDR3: TGTGCCAGCAGCCGCTCGACAGGACAGTACAATGAGCAGTTCTTC. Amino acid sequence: CASSRSTGQYNEQFF.